These 27 T cell receptor beta chains share one sample of origin, sequenced in a study of blood T cell repertoires in COVID-19. The assay was immunoSEQ multiplex PCR, and TCRdb's table has in-frame clones only and misses some. The sample has approximately 150,000 clones; over 70% are singletons. Sequencing input: peripheral blood. Receptors were obtained from a man aged 45-65 years who had recovered from COVID-19.

The chain has TRBV9 and TRBJ1-4; 9 positions match TRBD1. The germline V gene encodes CDR1 SGDLS and CDR2 YYNGEE. Trimming took 3 bases from V and 5 from J; bases not matched to a gene: 5. The CDR3 extends over 15 amino acids. The CDR3 sequence: CASSASGTGNEKLFF. As DNA, the CDR3 is TGTGCCAGCAGCGCGTCCGGGACAGGGAATGAAAAACTGTTTTTT.

The chain couples TRBV6-1 to TRBJ1-4; maybe TRBD1 (6 bases). The CDR3 covers 15 residues. The germline CDR1 and CDR2 sequences are MNHNS and SASEGT. V gave up 2 bases and J gave up 4 bases, with 11 bases separating them. The CDR3: CASSEYTGLNEKLFF. Written as DNA, the CDR3 is TGTGCCAGCAGTGAATATACAGGGCTTAATGAAAAACTGTTTTTT.

This clone was observed once. This chain joins TRBV27 and TRBJ2-7; D might be TRBD2 (6 bases). Germline assignment: CDR1 MNHEY and CDR2 SMNVEV (reference sequence). The V and J ends lost 2 bases and 2 bases respectively, with 7 bases between them. The CDR3 is made up of 13 amino acids. CDR3 in amino acids: CASSLREAYEQYF. The CDR3 nucleotides are TGTGCCAGCAGTTTAAGGGAGGCCTACGAGCAGTACTTC.

The chain recombines TRBV4-1 with TRBJ1-1, with TRBD1 matching 8 bases. This CDR3 is 16 amino acids long. Germline CDR1 is MGHRA and CDR2 is YSYEKL. Trimming cost V 2 bases and J 1 base; bases outside gene matches: 6. This CDR3 reads CASSQHPGTGNTEAFF. The CDR3 nucleotides read TGCGCCAGCAGCCAACATCCCGGGACAGGGAACACTGAAGCTTTCTTT.

The V gene is TRBV5-1, the J gene TRBJ1-6; TRBD1 aligns across 7 bases. With 1 base clipped from V and 4 bases from J, the junction kept 8 bases outside the gene matches. CDR3 length: 17 residues. Germline V gene sequence: CDR1 SGHRS, CDR2 YFSETQ. Here the CDR3 reads CASSLWGRGPYNSPLHF. The CDR3 bases are TGCGCCAGCAGCTTGTGGGGAAGGGGGCCTTATAATTCACCCCTCCACTTT.

The V gene is TRBV4-3, the J gene TRBJ2-6; D gene uncertain. The CDR3 is 18 residues long. V dropped 1 base and J dropped 2 bases, with 15 bases sitting between them. Germline assignment: CDR1 LGHNA and CDR2 YSLEER. The DNA of the CDR3 is TGCGCCAGCAGCCAAGGGCTCGGGTCTGAGGCTGGGGCCAACGTCCTGACTTTC. Encoded protein: CASSQGLGSEAGANVLTF.

V gene TRBV7-2 combines with J gene TRBJ1-1; possible D gene TRBD1, 6 bases. Trimming cost V 4 bases and J 6 bases, with 27 bases left between them. Per germline, CDR1 SGHTA and CDR2 FQGNSA. The CDR3 covers 18 residues. CDR3 sequence (DNA): TGTGCCAGCAGCTCCCACCGGGACATAAGTATAGGGTGGGCTGAAGCTTTCTTT. Translating gives CASSSHRDISIGWAEAFF.

The chain combines TRBV11-3 with TRBJ2-1, with D hard to call. V lost 5 bases, J lost 7 bases, and 12 bases lay in between. Germline V lookup: CDR1 SGHNT, CDR2 YENEEA. The CDR3 spans 13 residues. The CDR3 nucleotides read TGTGCCAGCAGCCGTAGGAGAAAGAATGAGCAGTTCTTC. This codes for CASSRRRKNEQFF.

The chain joins TRBV5-4 to TRBJ2-3, with D maybe TRBD2 (5 bases). The germline V and J ends were trimmed by 4 bases and 3 bases, with 12 bases remaining between them. The length of the CDR3 is 14 residues. Germline V gives CDR1 SGHNT, CDR2 YYREEE (reference sequence). This CDR3 reads CASSDGGRTDTQYF. The CDR3 DNA sequence: TGTGCCAGCAGCGACGGAGGTCGAACAGATACGCAGTATTTT.

The V call is TRBV7-2, the J call TRBJ1-4, with TRBD1 matching 8 bases. This CDR3 comprises 17 residues. The V and J ends lost 5 bases and 1 base, in that order; junction bases with no gene match: 9. Germline V gene sequence: CDR1 SGHTA, CDR2 FQGNSA. The CDR3 nucleotides read TGTGCCAGCAGCCGTATCTCAGGGGGCGGAACTAATGAAAAACTGTTTTTT. It specifies CASSRISGGGTNEKLFF.

The J gene is TRBJ2-5, the V gene TRBV5-1; 8 positions agree with TRBD2. The J segment lost 2 bases and the V segment lost 0 bases, leaving 6 bases of the junction unmatched. Germline lookup yields CDR1 SGHRS and CDR2 YFSETQ. The CDR3 runs to 16 residues. CDR3 sequence: CASSLGGGGTQETQYF. The CDR3, as DNA: TGCGCCAGCAGCTTGGGAGGCGGGGGGACTCAAGAGACCCAGTACTTC.

V and J are TRBV7-9 and TRBJ2-5; no clear D. V gave up 5 bases and J gave up 2 bases, with 12 bases separating them. Germline assignment: CDR1 SEHNR and CDR2 FQNEAQ (reference sequence). There are 14 residues in the CDR3. This CDR3 is CASSPTLSQETQYF. CDR3 nucleotide sequence: TGTGCCAGCAGCCCCACATTATCACAAGAGACCCAGTACTTC.

V usage is TRBV2 and J usage is TRBJ2-2; 7 bases align to TRBD1. The germline gives CDR1 SNHLY, CDR2 FYNNEI. V lost 6 bases and J lost 0; bases outside the gene matches: 4. This CDR3 is 15 amino acids long. Here the CDR3 reads CASSRDSANTGELFF. The DNA for the CDR3 is TGTGCCAGCAGCCGGGACAGCGCGAACACCGGGGAGCTGTTTTTT. The entire variable domain, with the rest obtained from reference TRBV2 and TRBJ2-2, is as follows: EPEVTQTPSHQVTQMGQEVILRCVPISNHLYFYWYRQILGQKVEFLVSFYNNEISEKSEIFDDQFSVERPDGSNFTLKIRSTKLEDSAMYFCASSRDSANTGELFFGEGSRLTVL.

The chain is built from TRBV7-8 and TRBJ2-2; D is perhaps TRBD2 (6 bases). The V gene lost 4 bases and the J gene lost 6 bases, with 15 bases spanning the gap. The germline CDR1 and CDR2 sequences are SGHVS and FQNEAQ. The CDR3 has 15 amino acids. DNA of the CDR3: TGTGCCAGCAGCTCTACGGGGACTTCTGCCGGGGAGCTGTTTTTT. Protein product: CASSSTGTSAGELFF.

This clone appeared a single time. This chain links TRBV29-1 with TRBJ2-2, with 8 bases that match TRBD1. Germline assignment: CDR1 SQVTM and CDR2 ANQGSEA. The CDR3 consists of 16 residues. V was pared by 2 bases and J by 0 bases, with 5 bases of the junction left unmatched. CDR3 amino acids: CSVELPGQANTGELFF. The CDR3 region has the DNA TGCAGCGTTGAATTACCGGGACAGGCGAACACCGGGGAGCTGTTTTTT.

The rearrangement uses TRBV5-1 and TRBJ2-1, with 9 bases matching TRBD2. V lost 6 bases, J lost 2 bases, and 6 bases stayed unmatched. Germline loops: CDR1 SGHRS, CDR2 YFSETQ. This CDR3 region has 15 residues. DNA for the CDR3: TGCGCCAGCAACATCGGCGGGGGGGCCTACAATGAGCAGTTCTTC. This translates into CASNIGGGAYNEQFF.

The sample holds one count of this clone. This chain joins TRBV18 and TRBJ1-3; a weak D match, TRBD1 (6 bases). V lost 6 bases, J lost 3 bases, and 15 bases lay in between. CDR3 size: 15 residues. CDR1 and CDR2 (germline): KGHSH, LQKENI. Here the CDR3 DNA reads TGTGCCAGCTCCCGCCAAACAGGGTTTGGAAACACCATATATTTT. This sequence encodes CASSRQTGFGNTIYF.

This chain uses TRBV4-2 with TRBJ2-7; TRBD2 might be the D (6 bases). V lost 1 base and J 0 bases, leaving 13 bases between the germline ends. The CDR3 totals 16 residues. CDR1 and CDR2 from the germline V gene are LGHNA and YNFKEQ. CDR3 region: CASSQALRESSYEQYF. In DNA form, the CDR3 reads TGTGCCAGCAGCCAAGCCCTTCGGGAGAGCTCCTACGAGCAGTACTTC.

The rearrangement links TRBV5-5 to TRBJ1-1; 11 positions match TRBD1. Germline V gene sequence: CDR1 SGHKS, CDR2 YYEKEE (reference sequence). The V and J ends lost 4 bases and 5 bases, in that order; junction bases with no gene match: 7. The CDR3 totals 15 residues. In nucleotides, the CDR3 is TGTGCCAGCAGCAGGGACAGGGGGGGGACGACTGAAGCTTTCTTT. Amino acids: CASSRDRGGTTEAFF. The full variable domain, with the rest looked up from reference TRBV5-5 and TRBJ1-1, is DAGVTQSPTHLIKTRGQQVTLRCSPISGHKSVSWYQQVLGQGPQFIFQYYEKEERGRGNFPDRFSARQFPNYSSELNVNALLLGDSALYLCASSRDRGGTTEAFFGQGTRLTVV.

As concerns this clone: Other DNA sequences in the same sample also yield this CDR3. The chain carries TRBV5-6 and TRBJ2-7; a weak D match, TRBD1 (6 bases). Germline assignment: CDR1 SGHDT and CDR2 YYEEEE. This CDR3 region has 14 residues. Trimming took off 2 bases at V and 1 base at J, with 10 bases between the two ends. In nucleotides, the CDR3 is TGTGCCAGCAGCTTAGGACAGCGTTCCTACGAGCAGTACTTC. Translation gives CASSLGQRSYEQYF.

This chain joins TRBV2 and TRBJ1-1, with a weak D call TRBD1 (6 bases). The CDR3 has 15 amino acids. The V and J ends lost 5 bases and 1 base respectively, with 14 bases between them. CDR1 SNHLY and CDR2 FYNNEI come from the germline V gene. CDR3 nucleotide sequence: TGTGCCAGCAGTTACCGGGACAATAAGAACACTGAAGCTTTCTTT. It specifies CASSYRDNKNTEAFF.

V gene TRBV7-2 combines with J gene TRBJ1-1; 8 bases match TRBD1. CDR3 length: 14 amino acids. The J segment lost 5 bases and the V segment lost 3 bases, leaving 5 bases of the junction unmatched. In germline, CDR1 is SGHTA, CDR2 FQGNSA. CDR3 sequence: CASSLYGQGTEAFF. The CDR3 coding sequence is TGTGCCAGCAGCTTGTACGGACAGGGAACTGAAGCTTTCTTT.

This chain links TRBV6-2 or TRBV6-3 with TRBJ1-6; 9 nucleotides match TRBD1. Germline lookup yields CDR1 MNHEY and CDR2 SVGEGT. V gave up 5 bases and J gave up 7 bases; unmatched junction bases: 6. The CDR3 loop spans 15 amino acids. CDR3 DNA sequence: TGTGCCAGCAGTCGCACAGGGGGCGACAATTCACCCCTCCACTTT. Its protein product is CASSRTGGDNSPLHF.

The chain recombines TRBV29-1 with TRBJ2-1, with 14 bases aligning to TRBD2. CDR3 size: 15 residues. Germline loops: CDR1 SQVTM, CDR2 ANQGSEA. Losses at the gene ends were 4 bases for V and 6 bases for J; bases not matched to a gene: 5. The CDR3 nucleotides are TGCAGCGTTGGGACTAGCGGGGGGCTGCTCAATGAGCAGTTCTTC. Protein product: CSVGTSGGLLNEQFF.

The rearrangement links TRBV4-3 to TRBJ1-3; possibly TRBD1 for D (5 bases). V was pared by 0 bases and J by 2 bases, with 8 bases between. Germline V gene sequence: CDR1 LGHNA, CDR2 YSLEER. The CDR3 extends over 15 amino acids. The CDR3 reads CASSQDRTPGNTIYF. CDR3 DNA sequence: TGCGCCAGCAGCCAAGATCGGACACCTGGAAACACCATATATTTT.

The CDR3 sequence is CASSPGTGGYGYTF. The CDR3 DNA is TGTGCCAGCAGCCCTGGAACAGGGGGCTATGGCTACACCTTC. The chain has TRBV7-9 and TRBJ1-2; 8 nucleotides align to TRBD1. This CDR3 has 14 residues. V trimming: 5 bases; J trimming: 4 bases; junction bases outside the gene matches: 6. Looked up from germline, CDR1 is SEHNR and CDR2 is FQNEAQ (reference sequence).

The V and J genes are TRBV2 and TRBJ2-3; TRBD1 aligns across 9 bases. The CDR3 extends over 16 amino acids. Germline CDR1 and CDR2: SNHLY and FYNNEI. With 2 bases clipped from V and 0 bases from J, the junction kept 3 bases outside the gene matches. In nucleotides, the CDR3 is TGTGCCAGCAGTGAATACGGGACAGGGAGCACAGATACGCAGTATTTT. It specifies CASSEYGTGSTDTQYF.